The 27 T cell receptor beta chains listed next were all sequenced from one sample in a study of T cell responses to AZD1222 COVID-19 vaccine. Profiling relied on immunoSEQ multiplex PCR, and the TCRdb table lists in-frame clones only, not all of them. This sample has some 110,000 clones, with approximately 85% found just once. The specimen comprised peripheral blood, sampled on day 0 of MenACWY control vaccination. The receptors stem from an adult in good health.

The rearrangement joins TRBV19 to TRBJ2-1, with 9 bases fitting TRBD1. With 1 base clipped from V and 5 bases from J, the junction kept 12 bases outside the gene matches. Germline V gene lookup returns CDR1 LNHDA and CDR2 SQIVND (reference sequence). This CDR3 region has 18 residues. The chain's CDR3 is CASSIGGGTGYSHNEQFF. The CDR3 region has the DNA TGTGCCAGTAGTATAGGGGGCGGGACAGGGTATTCTCACAATGAGCAGTTCTTC.

The V call is TRBV18, the J call TRBJ2-7; 9 bases match TRBD1. The length of the CDR3 is 16 residues. V dropped 0 bases and J dropped 1; count of bases not matched to a gene: 4. From germline, CDR1 is KGHSH and CDR2 LQKENI. The DNA for the CDR3 is TGTGCCAGCTCACCACCCGGGACAGGGAAGTCCTACGAGCAGTACTTC. It translates to CASSPPGTGKSYEQYF.

The V and J genes are TRBV6-6 and TRBJ2-5, with a tentative D call TRBD2 (6 bases). Trimming removed 6 bases at V and 2 bases at J, with 10 bases between. CDR3 size: 13 residues. The V gene's germline CDR1 is MNHNY and CDR2 SVGAGI (reference sequence). CDR3 sequence: CASRRGRQETQYF. CDR3 nucleotide sequence: TGTGCCAGCAGACGAGGGAGGCAAGAGACCCAGTACTTC.

V and J are TRBV6-6 and TRBJ1-4; 9 bases fit TRBD1. V was clipped by 4 bases and J by 8 bases; unmatched bases: 8. Germline V gene data show CDR1 as MNHNY and CDR2 as SVGAGI (reference sequence). The CDR3 loop spans 15 amino acids. The CDR3 DNA follows: TGTGCCAGCAGTTCGCCGGACAGGGGTAGAGAAAAACTGTTTTTT. Amino acid sequence: CASSSPDRGREKLFF.

For the CDR3, the DNA is TGCGCCAGCAGCCAAGGCCTGGGAACAGGGCGAGCTTTCTTT. Amino acid sequence: CASSQGLGTGRAFF. This rearrangement joins TRBV4-3 to TRBJ1-1, with D possibly TRBD1 on 6 matching bases. The CDR3 extends over 14 amino acids. Trimming cost V 1 base and J 10 bases, with 16 bases left between them. In germline, CDR1 is LGHNA, CDR2 YSLEER.

This sequence joins TRBV18 and TRBJ1-6, with D hard to call. CDR1 and CDR2 (germline): KGHSH, LQKENI. The CDR3 contains 16 residues. V lost 2 bases and J 6 bases, leaving 14 bases between the germline ends. The DNA for the CDR3 is TGTGCCAGCTCACCATGGGAGGGCGGGAGTAATTCACCCCTCCACTTT. The encoded protein is CASSPWEGGSNSPLHF.

As concerns this clone: A junction boundary mismatches the germline segment, possibly from a read error. The J gene is TRBJ1-2, the V gene TRBV2; D is possibly TRBD1 (5 bases). The length of the CDR3 is 14 residues. Germline CDR1 and CDR2: SNHLY and FYNNEI. CDR3 coding DNA: TGTGCCAGCAGTGAAGCGCTATCGGCAGGGTTGGTTCGCTTC. Amino acid sequence: CASSEALSAGLVRF.

This chain connects TRBV19 to TRBJ1-2, with D hard to call. V was trimmed by 3 bases and J by 0 bases, leaving 8 bases between them. Germline-derived CDR1 and CDR2 are LNHDA and SQIVND (reference sequence). The CDR3 runs to 14 residues. CDR3 sequence reads: CASSIRLSNYGYTF. CDR3 coding DNA: TGTGCCAGTAGTATTAGGCTATCTAACTATGGCTACACCTTC.

V gene TRBV7-2 combines with J gene TRBJ1-4; D might be TRBD1 (6 bases). The ends were cut back, 4 bases at V and 4 bases at J, with 13 bases in the middle. The CDR3 runs 15 residues. Looked up from germline, CDR1 is SGHTA and CDR2 is FQGNSA. DNA of the CDR3: TGTGCCAGCAGCTCCCCGGGGGCGGGTAATGAAAAACTGTTTTTT. It specifies CASSSPGAGNEKLFF.

The rearrangement links TRBV19 to TRBJ1-1; the D gene is possibly TRBD1 (6 bases). The germline CDR1 and CDR2 sequences are LNHDA and SQIVND (reference sequence). The CDR3 is made up of 12 amino acids. The germline V and J ends were trimmed by 7 bases and 8 bases, with 14 bases remaining between them. This chain's CDR3 is CASTMGGAEAFF. CDR3 nucleotides: TGTGCCAGTACCATGGGGGGGGCGGAAGCTTTCTTT.

This chain joins TRBV7-2 and TRBJ1-5; a weak D match, TRBD1 (5 bases). Trimming cost V 5 bases and J 9 bases, with 14 bases left between them. This CDR3 is 13 amino acids long. Germline loops: CDR1 SGHTA, CDR2 FQGNSA. For the CDR3, the DNA is TGTGCCAGCAGCACTGAATTTCAGGGGCCCCAGCATTTT. It specifies CASSTEFQGPQHF.

The chain recombines TRBV18 with TRBJ1-4; 7 bases are a match to TRBD1. Per germline, CDR1 KGHSH and CDR2 LQKENI. The CDR3 loop spans 15 amino acids. Trimming at V came to 0 bases and at J to 4 bases, leaving 2 bases not matched to a gene. The DNA of the CDR3 is TGTGCCAGCTCACCACCGGGACAGCGTAATGAAAAACTGTTTTTT. This encodes CASSPPGQRNEKLFF.

Only one count was recorded for this clone. The rearrangement uses TRBV7-2 and TRBJ2-5; possible D gene TRBD1, 5 bases. V gave up 2 bases and J gave up 5 bases, with 12 bases separating them. The germline CDR1 and CDR2 sequences are SGHTA and FQGNSA. CDR3 length equals 14 residues. CDR3 coding DNA: TGTGCCAGCAGCTTATCAACAGGCATCGAGACCCAGTACTTC. It yields the protein CASSLSTGIETQYF.

This chain joins TRBV7-6 and TRBJ1-4, with D hard to call. The germline CDR1 and CDR2 sequences are SGHVS and FNYEAQ. Trimming took 0 bases from V and 0 from J, leaving 11 bases between them. The CDR3 is 17 residues long. Here the CDR3 DNA reads TGTGCCAGCAGCTTAGCGCTAGATCCTGCAACTAATGAAAAACTGTTTTTT. This codes for CASSLALDPATNEKLFF.

This clone was recorded only once. V gene TRBV27 combines with J gene TRBJ1-1; D remains unclear. The V gene lost 2 bases and the J gene lost 5 bases, with 9 bases spanning the gap. The CDR3 extends over 13 amino acids. Germline V gene lookup returns CDR1 MNHEY and CDR2 SMNVEV (reference sequence). The CDR3 region is CASSLEGVTEAFF. CDR3 DNA sequence: TGTGCCAGCAGTTTAGAGGGAGTGACTGAAGCTTTCTTT.

The V and J genes are TRBV11-2 and TRBJ1-2, with 9 bases fitting TRBD1. V was clipped by 5 bases and J by 7 bases; unmatched bases: 11. Germline CDR1 SGHAT, CDR2 FQNNGV. The length of the CDR3 is 15 residues. In nucleotides, the CDR3 is TGTGCCAGCAGCCCCTCTTTACAGGGGGCTGGTGGCTACACCTTC. Its protein is CASSPSLQGAGGYTF.

V and J are TRBV19 and TRBJ2-1, with TRBD2 matching over 9 bases. Germline loops: CDR1 LNHDA, CDR2 SQIVND (reference sequence). This CDR3 has 16 amino acids. The junction had 6 bases not matched to a gene; V was cut back by 4 bases and J by 2 bases. CDR3: CASSRAGGGAYNEQFF. CDR3 DNA sequence: TGTGCCAGTAGTAGGGCTGGCGGGGGGGCCTACAATGAGCAGTTCTTC.

V usage is TRBV10-2 and J usage is TRBJ1-4; D call uncertain. Germline values: CDR1 WSHSY, CDR2 SAAADI. This CDR3 contains 14 residues. Between the trimmed V and J ends, which lost 3 bases and 6 bases, there was a span of 11 bases. CDR3 amino acids: CASSERSQDEKLFF. The CDR3 DNA is TGCGCCAGCAGTGAACGTAGCCAGGATGAAAAACTGTTTTTT.

The genes are TRBV4-2 and TRBJ1-1; 11 bases agree with TRBD1. Trimming removed 0 bases from V and 3 bases from J; junction bases left unmatched: 3. The CDR3 runs 16 residues. Germline lookup yields CDR1 LGHNA and CDR2 YNFKEQ. DNA for the CDR3: TGTGCCAGCAGCCAAGATCGGGACAGGGGGGACACTGAAGCTTTCTTT. Amino acid sequence: CASSQDRDRGDTEAFF.

The chain couples TRBV29-1 to TRBJ1-3; 7 bases line up with TRBD1. Germline V CDR1 and CDR2: SQVTM, ANQGSEA. The CDR3 is 12 amino acids. V lost 6 bases, J lost 4 bases, and 3 bases stayed unmatched. CDR3 sequence: CSVVTGGNTIYF. CDR3 nucleotides: TGCAGCGTGGTGACAGGGGGAAACACCATATATTTT.

The V call is TRBV12-3 or TRBV12-4, the J call TRBJ1-6, with 8 nucleotides matching TRBD1. The CDR3 loop spans 13 amino acids. The V gene end was trimmed by 6 bases and the J gene end by 10 bases; junction bases not matched to a gene: 5. CDR3 residues: CASSQDRVSPLHF. CDR3 DNA: TGTGCCAGCAGCCAGGACAGGGTGTCACCCCTCCACTTT.

This clone turned up a few times. Other DNA sequences in the sample encode the same CDR3. The rearrangement links TRBV20-1 to TRBJ2-7; D might be TRBD1 (5 bases). The CDR3 covers 14 residues. Trimming pared 3 bases from V and 2 bases from J, leaving 14 bases between. Germline values: CDR1 DFQATT, CDR2 SNEGSKA (reference sequence). The CDR3 bases are TGCAGTGCTAGTGTCCGGACATCTCCCTACGAGCAGTACTTC. This gives the protein CSASVRTSPYEQYF.

The CDR3 region is CASSPGGGETQYF. CDR3 DNA sequence: TGTGCCAGCAGCCCCGGGGGGGGAGAGACCCAGTACTTC. The chain uses TRBV12-3 or TRBV12-4 and TRBJ2-5; 8 bases map to TRBD2. CDR3 size: 13 residues. Trimming cost V 6 bases and J 4 bases; bases outside gene matches: 4.

The CDR3 bases are TGTGCCAGCAGCGTAGATAGCGGGGGGACAGATACGCAGTATTTT. It is translated as CASSVDSGGTDTQYF. V and J are TRBV9 and TRBJ2-3; 10 bases are a match to TRBD2. J was trimmed by 3 bases and V by 0 bases; bases with no gene match: 1. CDR3 length equals 15 residues. Germline V lookup: CDR1 SGDLS, CDR2 YYNGEE.

The chain carries TRBV18 and TRBJ1-2, with 8 nucleotides matching TRBD1. This CDR3 comprises 17 residues. The V gene end was trimmed by 4 bases and the J gene end by 6 bases; junction bases not matched to a gene: 16. The germline CDR1 and CDR2 sequences are KGHSH and LQKENI. This CDR3 is CASSLLLGTGESDGYTF. The CDR3 DNA sequence: TGTGCCAGCTCACTCCTATTGGGGACAGGAGAATCCGATGGCTACACCTTC.

V usage is TRBV4-3 and J usage is TRBJ1-2, with D tentatively TRBD1 (6 bases). The CDR3 totals 15 residues. V shed 4 bases and J shed 6 bases, with 18 bases lying between them. In germline, CDR1 is LGHNA, CDR2 YSLEER. The DNA for the CDR3 is TGCGCCAGCAGCCCCCGTCAGGGGTCTCCTCATGGCTACACCTTC. It encodes CASSPRQGSPHGYTF.

This clone appeared a single time. The chain uses TRBV27 and TRBJ2-6; D remains ambiguous. Germline V gives CDR1 MNHEY, CDR2 SMNVEV (reference sequence). CDR3 length: 16 residues. Trimming pared 2 bases from V and 0 bases from J, leaving 8 bases between. The CDR3 here is CASSLQGRSGANVLTF. CDR3 nucleotides: TGTGCCAGCAGTTTACAAGGACGCTCTGGGGCCAACGTCCTGACTTTC. Together with reference TRBV27 and TRBJ2-6, the CDR3 gives the full variable domain: EAQVTQNPRYLITVTGKKLTVTCSQNMNHEYMSWYRQDPGLGLRQIYYSMNVEVTDKGDVPEGYKVSRKEKRNFPLILESPSPNQTSLYFCASSLQGRSGANVLTFGAGSRLTVL.